This TCR beta chain appears in the sequencing data of a study of T cell repertoires and HLA-DP antigens. Study-level information: In vitro CD4+ alloreactivity was against HeLa-presented HLA-DP.

Study conclusions and caveats: Average cumulative frequency of previously undetected clones was approximately 34% against one allele and around 53% against the other. Naive and memory CD4+ cells were analysed together, not apart.

This clone was observed once. What it binds is unknown. TCRdb's copy holds only in-frame clones and misses some; the assay was immunoSEQ multiplex PCR. The sample gives fewer than 95,000 clones, about 89% of which show up once; about 1.7% is in the top ten. This sequence was found in a man aged 45-65 years in good health and CMV-seronegative. Source material: CD4+ T cells from PBMCs.

The CDR3: CASSETTGSSYNEQFF. The CDR3 region has the DNA TGTGCCAGCAGTGAAACGACAGGGAGCTCCTACAATGAGCAGTTCTTC. The chain carries TRBV6-1 and TRBJ2-1, with TRBD1 identical over 7 bases. This CDR3 is 16 amino acids long. V lost 2 bases and J lost 0; bases outside the gene matches: 4. Looked up from germline, CDR1 is MNHNS and CDR2 is SASEGT.